This note documents a single TCR beta chain sequence. Its antigen is not known. This CDR3 region has 17 residues. Trimming pared 2 bases from V and 5 bases from J, leaving 18 bases between. Germline CDR1 and CDR2: MGHDK and SYGVNS. The data derive from a study of T-cell memory formation after mild COVID-19. Researchers used 5'RACE with constant-segment primers to make TCR alpha and TCR beta cDNA libraries that carry sample barcodes and UMIs. TCRdb reprocessed the 5' RACE reads with MiXCR, giving one entry per CDR3 protein. The table has about 340,000 distinct CDR3 sequences, approximately 21% seen once; the top ten hold around 12%. Study-level findings and limits: CD4+ contracting clones lay mainly in CM and EM, CD8+ ones in EMRA. The study detected some responding clones in pre-infection memory, suggesting cross-reactive memory joined. SARS-CoV-2 specificity was not confirmed for second-wave clones peaking on day 37.

The sequencing sample was made of PBMCs or a T cell subset sorted from them (not recorded which). The chain joins TRBV25-1 to TRBJ2-2; D may be TRBD1 or TRBD2 (7 bases each). This TCR derives from an adult woman who had mild COVID-19 (a few samples of this study predate the infection). Cell type and time point are not known. CDR3 sequence: CASSELSGQGGTGELFF. CDR3 nucleotides: TGTGCCAGCAGTGAACTTTCCGGGCAGGGGGGGACCGGGGAGCTGTTTTTT.